This T cell receptor (beta chain) comes out of a study of OX40 agonist ivuxolimab in advanced cancers. Study context: Patients in dose escalation had liver, melanoma, kidney or head and neck cancers. Of the patients, three showed partial responses, one with hepatocellular carcinoma and two with cutaneous melanoma.

Germline CDR1 SEHNR, CDR2 FQNEAQ (reference sequence). This CDR3 region has 18 residues. V lost 2 bases, J lost 9 bases, and 23 bases lay in between. Profiling relied on immunoSEQ multiplex PCR, and the TCRdb table lists in-frame clones only, not all of them. The data hold approximately 54,000 clones, with roughly 90% observed a single time. As concerns this clone: The antigen is not known.

Blood draws occurred at baseline, cycle 4 day 1, and cycle 7 day 1. Notes on the study in general: Compared with CD4+, CD8+ T cells on average had more expanded clones.

The sequence derives from an adult with an advanced solid tumor such as melanoma, head and neck, liver or kidney cancer. The rearrangement links TRBV7-9 to TRBJ1-6; possibly TRBD1 for D (5 bases). The sample was CD4+ or CD8+ T cells sorted from blood, taken in a trial of the OX40 agonist ivuxolimab. The CDR3 reads CASSLIAGAGEAASPLHF. For the CDR3, the DNA is TGTGCCAGCAGCTTAATCGCCGGGGCCGGGGAGGCAGCTTCACCCCTCCACTTT.